This T cell receptor beta chain appears in the sequencing data of a study of radiation and T cells in renal cell carcinoma. The time point here: baseline pretreatment blood. Treatment: 15 Gy SBRT to primary tumor, nephrectomy 4 weeks later. The patient's renal cell carcinoma had clear cell pathology. Trimming removed 0 bases from V and 8 bases from J, with 19 bases in between. From germline, CDR1 is MNHNY and CDR2 SVGAGI (reference sequence). The CDR3 runs to 16 residues. Sequencing used immunoSEQ multiplex PCR; TCRdb keeps in-frame clones, though not all of them. The data show 130,000 or so clones, with less than 85% seen just once and 20% to 25% held by the top ten.

The material was blood, obtained from a patient whose treatment included radiotherapy and nephrectomy. The receptor comes from a woman aged 50 to 60 with renal cell carcinoma. The J gene is TRBJ1-2, the V gene TRBV6-6; D unresolved. CDR3 sequence (DNA): TGTGCCAGCAGTTACTCGAGTACCGGAGATGCGGGAGGCTACACCTTC. Translating gives CASSYSSTGDAGGYTF.